The 5 T cell receptor beta chains listed next were all sequenced from one sample in a study of naive and memory T cell subsets. TCR cDNA received a 3' ligated oligonucleotide that carried a UMI. Ligated cDNA underwent four rounds of PCR with nested alpha and beta constant region primers and SP2. Via MiXCR, TCRdb re-called the 5' RACE reads, giving one row per CDR3 protein. Of approximately 58,000 distinct CDR3 sequences listed, 5.5% to 8.5% are singletons. The receptors shown here come from a male donor in good health.

This clonotype was picked up many times. This sequence joins TRBV2 and TRBJ1-1; D is unresolved. The CDR3 has 12 residues. Germline V CDR1 and CDR2: SNHLY, FYNNEI. V was pared by 3 bases and J by 8 bases, with 10 bases between. The CDR3 loop reads CASSDPPKEAFF. CDR3 DNA: TGTGCCAGCAGTGATCCCCCTAAAGAAGCTTTCTTT.

This clonotype was seen many times. The chain is built from TRBV3-1 and TRBJ2-7; D not certain. Trimming took 0 bases from V and 9 from J, leaving 18 bases between them. Looked up from germline, CDR1 is LGHDT and CDR2 is YNNKEL (reference sequence). The CDR3 covers 15 residues. This CDR3 is CASSQDVTGRDGQYF. The CDR3 DNA is TGTGCCAGCAGCCAAGATGTGACTGGACGCGACGGGCAGTACTTC.

V usage is TRBV19 and J usage is TRBJ2-1, with 11 nucleotides matching TRBD2. From germline, CDR1 is LNHDA and CDR2 SQIVND (reference sequence). V shed 6 bases, J shed 10 bases, and the junction held 11 bases outside the gene matches. The CDR3 runs to 15 residues. The CDR3 region has the DNA TGTGCCAGTAGCACCGGGACTAGCGGAGTGAAAGAGCAGTTCTTC. The encoded protein is CASSTGTSGVKEQFF.

This clonotype was seen more than once but under ten times. The chain is built from TRBV7-2 and TRBJ1-1; D might be TRBD1 (5 bases). V was clipped by 1 base and J by 4 bases, with 13 bases between them. The CDR3 sequence is 15 residues long. CDR1 and CDR2 from the germline V gene are SGHTA and FQGNSA. This CDR3 reads CASSLDQAGGTEAFF. The CDR3 DNA reads as TGTGCCAGCAGCTTAGATCAAGCCGGGGGCACTGAAGCTTTCTTT.

This clonotype was counted a few times. The rearrangement uses TRBV30 and TRBJ2-6; D unclear. The germline V gene has CDR1 GTSNPN and CDR2 SVGIG (reference sequence). V lost 1 base to trimming and J lost 1 base, with 8 bases between them. The CDR3 is 15 amino acids. The CDR3 reads CAWSGPGSGANVLTF. CDR3 in DNA: TGTGCCTGGAGTGGTCCCGGATCTGGGGCCAACGTCCTGACTTTC.